This TCR beta chain was observed in a study of T-cell memory formation after mild COVID-19. Germline trimming cut 2 bases from V and 5 bases from J; bases unmatched to any gene: 5. CDR3 length: 14 amino acids. From germline, CDR1 is SGHTA and CDR2 FQGTGA. One entry per CDR3 protein, called by TCRdb with MiXCR from the 5' RACE reads. The sample carries 150,000 to 200,000 distinct CDR3 sequences, 25% to 40% recorded once. In its sample, this clonotype was seen a few times. J is TRBJ1-2 and V is TRBV7-3, with 7 bases matching TRBD1. The clonotype originates from an adult woman who had mild COVID-19 (a few samples of this study predate the infection). Cell type and time point are not known. The sample comprised PBMCs or a T cell subset sorted from them (not recorded which). The CDR3 DNA is TGTGCCAGCAGCTTAGAGGGGGCAGGGTATGGCTACACCTTC. It translates to CASSLEGAGYGYTF.